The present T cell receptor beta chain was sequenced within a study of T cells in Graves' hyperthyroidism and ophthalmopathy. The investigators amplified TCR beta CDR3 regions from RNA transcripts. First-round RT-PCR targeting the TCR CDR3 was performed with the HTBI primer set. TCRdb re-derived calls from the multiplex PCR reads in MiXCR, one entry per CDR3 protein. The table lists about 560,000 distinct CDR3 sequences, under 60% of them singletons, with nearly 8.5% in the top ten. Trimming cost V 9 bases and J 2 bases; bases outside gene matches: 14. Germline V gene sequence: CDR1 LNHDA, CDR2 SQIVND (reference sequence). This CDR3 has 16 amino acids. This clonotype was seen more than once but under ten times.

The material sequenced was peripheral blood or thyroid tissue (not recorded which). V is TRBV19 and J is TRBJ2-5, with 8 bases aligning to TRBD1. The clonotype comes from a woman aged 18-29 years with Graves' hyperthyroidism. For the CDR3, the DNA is TGTGCCAGCAGCCCAGGCGGGACAGGAATTCAAGAGACCCAGTACTTC. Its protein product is CASSPGGTGIQETQYF.